This T cell receptor beta chain was obtained from a study of human T cells and chemical hapten exposure. Study-wide context: Small discrepancies in pooled library volume mainly accounted for the varying TCR yields per sample.

Concerning this clonotype itself: The antigen remains unidentified.

Regarding the study as a whole: In the PT1 data, expanded TCR counts showed a positive correlation with patch test score. There was alopecia in the donors, so their immune response may differ from that of healthy people.

Original processing methods: Samples contained a median of around 89,000 TCRs, with a range of about 20,000 to 750,000. TCRdb re-analysed the RACE reads in MiXCR, keeping a single row per CDR3 protein. The V and J calls and clone size come from TCRdb's table, not from the authors' own analysis. The repertoire holds 150,000 to 200,000 distinct CDR3 sequences, with roughly 15% as singletons. The CDR3 contains 13 residues. Germline V gene data show CDR1 as DFQATT and CDR2 as SNEGSKA (reference sequence). Deletions cut 4 bases from V and 3 bases from J, with 9 bases between. Regarding time point: patch test 1, 2 weeks after DPC sensitization. Treatment here: therapeutic diphenylcyclopropenone sensitization with weekly scalp DPC.

This rearrangement joins TRBV20-1 to TRBJ1-4, with D tentatively TRBD1 (6 bases). The clonotype was recovered from a woman younger than 45 with alopecia areata. Some clones in this sample may be carry-over from other donors' samples. This material consisted of whole blood, taken in connection with sensitization to the hapten diphenylcyclopropenone (DPC). CDR3 bases: TGCAGTGCTATAGACAGGTCTAATGAAAAACTGTTTTTT. Translated, it gives CSAIDRSNEKLFF.